A selection of T cell receptor beta chains follows, all from one sample in a study of blood T cell repertoires in COVID-19. TCRdb keeps only in-frame clones here, not all; method: immunoSEQ multiplex PCR. The data contain under 200,000 clones, 80% to 95% of them singletons. Material for sequencing was peripheral blood. The receptors were gathered from a man aged 45 to 65 with acute or convalescent COVID-19. The CDR3 runs from the conserved cysteine through the conserved F or W. D genes are given only for firm matches.

j_call	d_call	v_call	cdr3_aa	cdr3_nt
TRBJ2-3	-	TRBV18	CASSPPASTDTQYF	TGTGCCAGCTCACCACCGGCAAGCACAGATACGCAGTATTTT
TRBJ1-3	-	TRBV30	CAWSVPGALGNTIYF	TGTGCCTGGAGTGTACCAGGGGCGTTGGGAAACACCATATATTTT
TRBJ1-2	TRBD1	TRBV30	CASTGATNYGYTF	TGTGCCTCCACAGGGGCAACTAACTATGGCTACACCTTC
TRBJ1-6	-	TRBV3-1/TRBV3-2	CASSQGTDINSPLHF	TGTGCCAGCAGCCAAGGGACGGACATTAATTCACCCCTCCACTTT
TRBJ1-2	TRBD1	TRBV7-2	CASSTRTGAGGNYGYTF	TGTGCCAGCAGCACAAGGACAGGGGCGGGAGGTAACTATGGCTACACCTTC
TRBJ2-3	TRBD2	TRBV4-3	CASSQRLAGGGADTQYF	TGCGCCAGCAGCCAAAGACTAGCGGGGGGCGGGGCAGATACGCAGTATTTT
TRBJ1-6	-	TRBV4-3	CASSQSGALNSPLHF	TGCGCCAGCAGCCAATCCGGAGCCCTTAATTCACCCCTCCACTTT
TRBJ2-1	TRBD1	TRBV3-1/TRBV3-2	CASSQPGQGVYEQFF	TGTGCCAGCAGCCAACCGGGACAGGGTGTCTATGAGCAGTTCTTC
TRBJ2-5	TRBD1	TRBV7-6	CASSPRGGQIETQYF	TGTGCCAGCAGCCCCCGAGGGGGACAGATAGAGACCCAGTACTTC
TRBJ2-4	TRBD1	TRBV27	CASSLVGTGRVKNIQYF	TGTGCCAGCAGTTTAGTTGGGACAGGGAGAGTCAAAAACATTCAGTACTTC